Shown below are 24 T cell receptor beta chains from a single sample sequenced in a study of T-cell reconstitution after alpha-beta-depleted transplantation in children. Construction of the TCRbeta library involved unique molecular identifiers. TCRdb re-analysed the PCR reads in MiXCR, keeping a single row per CDR3 protein. Among roughly 220,000 distinct CDR3 sequences listed, 9.5% to 15% were seen once. The source material was PBMCs from the stem cell graft donor, sampled from the stem cell graft. The receptor set was obtained from a human donor who donated a stem cell graft to a child with acute lymphoblastic leukemia.

The V gene is TRBV7-9, the J gene TRBJ2-3; D is uncertain. Germline-derived CDR1 and CDR2 are SEHNR and FQNEAQ (reference sequence). CDR3 length: 16 amino acids. The ends were cut back, 2 bases at V and 1 base at J, with 13 bases in the middle. The CDR3 here is CASSLSRSFGTDTQYF. As DNA, the CDR3 is TGTGCCAGCAGCTTAAGTAGGTCCTTCGGCACAGATACGCAGTATTTT.

As to this clonotype: A much larger clone sits a single nucleotide away, making a read error possible. The chain couples TRBV9 to TRBJ2-5, with 7 bases aligning to TRBD1. The germline V gene encodes CDR1 SGDLS and CDR2 YYNGEE. CDR3 length equals 13 residues. The CDR3 reads CSSSVGQEETQYF. For the CDR3, the DNA is TGTTCCAGCAGCGTAGGACAGGAAGAGACCCAGTACTTC. The entire variable domain, with the rest obtained from reference TRBV9 and TRBJ2-5, is as follows: DSGVTQTPKHLITATGQRVTLRCSPRSGDLSVYWYQQSLDQGLQFLIQYYNGEERAKGNILERFSAQQFPDLHSELNLSSLELGDSALYFCSSSVGQEETQYFGPGTRLLVL.

A word on this clonotype: A read error may explain this, as a much larger clone is one base away. The chain combines TRBV5-1 with TRBJ2-3; the D gene is possibly TRBD1 (6 bases). The V end lost 7 bases, the J end lost 5 bases, and 26 bases lay between the germline ends. There are 17 residues in the CDR3. Germline V gene data show CDR1 as SGHRS and CDR2 as YFSETQ. In nucleotides, the CDR3 is TGCGCCAGCGCTTCACCTCTCGGACAGCCGTCCATAGATACGCAGTATTTT. Translation: CASASPLGQPSIDTQYF.

At least ten counts were recorded for this clonotype. The gene calls are TRBV6-2 or TRBV6-3 and TRBJ2-2; weak D call: TRBD1 (6 bases). This CDR3 comprises 15 residues. Germline CDR1 and CDR2: MNHEY and SVGEGT. Trimming cost V 6 bases and J 2 bases, with 13 bases left between them. The CDR3 nucleotides read TGTGCCAGCAGCTACAGGGTTGGCAACACCGGGGAGCTGTTTTTT. Amino acids: CASSYRVGNTGELFF.

The chain couples TRBV29-1 to TRBJ2-7; 12 nucleotides agree with TRBD2. CDR1 SQVTM and CDR2 ANQGSEA come from the germline V gene. J was trimmed by 3 bases and V by 7 bases; bases with no gene match: 7. The CDR3 extends over 14 amino acids. The CDR3 DNA reads as TGCAGCGCGCTAGCGGGAGGGCGAGACTACGAGCAGTACTTC. Translation: CSALAGGRDYEQYF.

In this sample, this clonotype turned up many times. The chain couples TRBV7-2 to TRBJ1-2; 7 bases line up with TRBD1. CDR1 SGHTA and CDR2 FQGNSA come from the germline V gene. V lost 3 bases and J lost 4; bases outside the gene matches: 2. This CDR3 spans 13 amino acids. CDR3 DNA: TGTGCCAGCAGCTTGGGACAGCTCTATGGCTACACCTTC. Protein sequence: CASSLGQLYGYTF.

The chain combines TRBV19 with TRBJ1-1; 9 bases are shared with TRBD1. Germline values: CDR1 LNHDA, CDR2 SQIVND (reference sequence). V trimming: 3 bases; J trimming: 2 bases; junction bases outside the gene matches: 4. The CDR3 extends over 15 amino acids. CDR3 DNA: TGTGCCAGTAGTATTTCGACAGGGGGAAACACTGAAGCTTTCTTT. Its protein product is CASSISTGGNTEAFF.

Many counts were recorded for this clonotype. The chain is built from TRBV28 and TRBJ1-2; the D is unclear. Trimming took 2 bases from V and 6 from J, leaving 10 bases between them. The CDR3 sequence is 13 residues long. CDR1 MDHEN and CDR2 SYDVKM come from the germline V gene. CDR3 sequence (DNA): TGTGCCAGCAGTTTACGCTTTGGCGATGGCTACACCTTC. Its protein product is CASSLRFGDGYTF.

This clonotype was detected ten times or more. This CDR3 reads CASSYARTSGRALYNEQFF. DNA for the CDR3: TGTGCCAGCAGTTACGCCCGGACTAGCGGGAGGGCCTTGTACAATGAGCAGTTCTTC. V and J are TRBV6-2 or TRBV6-3 and TRBJ2-1; 15 nucleotides align to TRBD2. The junction had 9 bases not matched to a gene; V was cut back by 2 bases and J by 4 bases. Germline V gene sequence: CDR1 MNHEY, CDR2 SVGEGT. The CDR3 runs 19 residues.

This clonotype was counted at least ten times. The rearrangement uses TRBV14 and TRBJ1-1; D is undetermined. Trimming removed 0 bases at V and 9 bases at J, with 8 bases between. The CDR3 is 12 amino acids. CDR1 and CDR2 (germline): SGHDN, FVKESK. Written as DNA, the CDR3 is TGTGCCAGCAGCCAAGACCACAGCAAAGCTTTCTTT. It encodes CASSQDHSKAFF.

At least ten counts were recorded for this clonotype. The V call is TRBV7-9, the J call TRBJ2-3; D gene uncertain. Deletions cut 5 bases from V and 5 bases from J, with 11 bases between. The germline V gene has CDR1 SEHNR and CDR2 FQNEAQ (reference sequence). CDR3 length equals 13 residues. Here the CDR3 reads CASSENGGDTQYF. CDR3 DNA sequence: TGTGCCAGCAGCGAAAACGGTGGAGATACGCAGTATTTT.

This clonotype has a handful of counts. J is TRBJ2-7 and V is TRBV20-1; D is undetermined. The CDR3 sequence is 14 residues long. The ends were cut back, 0 bases at V and 5 bases at J, with 14 bases in the middle. The germline V gene encodes CDR1 DFQATT and CDR2 SNEGSKA (reference sequence). The CDR3 nucleotides read TGCAGTGCTAGAGATAGGATTAGCTTGGACGAGCAGTACTTC. It yields the protein CSARDRISLDEQYF.

This clonotype was detected many times. The V call is TRBV12-5, the J call TRBJ1-6; D remains ambiguous. V shed 1 base and J shed 10 bases, with 8 bases lying between them. CDR3 length: 13 amino acids. Germline-derived CDR1 and CDR2 are LGHNT and FRNRAP. The CDR3 bases are TGTGCTAGTGGTTTGGCGGAAGGCTCACCCCTCCACTTT. It yields the protein CASGLAEGSPLHF.

This clonotype was found many times. The chain is built from TRBV6-5 and TRBJ2-5, with TRBD2 matching over 10 bases. The CDR3 extends over 17 amino acids. The germline gives CDR1 MNHEY, CDR2 SVGAGI. Trimming removed 0 bases from V and 5 bases from J; junction bases left unmatched: 9. The CDR3: CASSYSEPAGGQETQYF. The CDR3 DNA is TGTGCCAGCAGTTACTCGGAGCCAGCGGGGGGGCAGGAGACCCAGTACTTC.

There are many counts of this clonotype. The chain joins TRBV10-3 to TRBJ2-5; D gene unclear. CDR1 is ENHRY, CDR2 SYGVKD, per germline. Trimming took 11 bases from V and 0 from J, leaving 13 bases between them. CDR3 size: 13 residues. CDR3 bases: TGTGCCTCACACGACGGCTACCAAGAGACCCAGTACTTC. Its protein is CASHDGYQETQYF.

The table lists this clonotype with many counts. This chain links TRBV12-3 or TRBV12-4 with TRBJ2-1; 12 bases match TRBD2. V trimming: 2 bases; J trimming: 8 bases; junction bases outside the gene matches: 13. The CDR3 consists of 18 residues. Written as DNA, the CDR3 is TGTGCCAGCAGTTTAAGTAGTCGGGCTAGCGGGAGGGACGATGAGCAGTTCTTC. Encoded protein: CASSLSSRASGRDDEQFF.

The chain couples TRBV29-1 to TRBJ2-7; the match to TRBD1 covers 8 bases. CDR3 size: 11 residues. Germline V gene data show CDR1 as SQVTM and CDR2 as ANQGSEA. The junction had 3 bases not matched to a gene; V was cut back by 6 bases and J by 5 bases. The CDR3: CSVQGVHEQYF. CDR3 nucleotides: TGCAGCGTACAGGGGGTCCACGAGCAGTACTTC.

Remarks on this clonotype: A much larger clone lies a single base off, so this may be a read error. V is TRBV7-9 and J is TRBJ2-5, with D tentatively TRBD1 (5 bases). TRBJ2-1 explains the end of the DNA better; the J call may be wrong. CDR1 and CDR2 (germline): SEHNR, FQNEAQ (reference sequence). This CDR3 has 14 residues. CDR3 in amino acids: CASSPRQPPETQFF. CDR3 DNA sequence: TGTGCCAGCAGCCCTCGACAGCCTCCCGAGACCCAGTTCTTC.

This clonotype was found a few times. The J gene is TRBJ2-1, the V gene TRBV20-1; 8 bases are a match to TRBD2. This CDR3 contains 16 residues. The germline gives CDR1 DFQATT, CDR2 SNEGSKA (reference sequence). V lost 1 base, J lost 2 bases, and 7 bases stayed unmatched. In nucleotides, the CDR3 is TGCAGTGCTAGAGGGACCAAGCGGGAGACCTACAATGAGCAGTTCTTC. Translation gives CSARGTKRETYNEQFF.

This clonotype has a count of ten or more. The chain links TRBV7-3 to TRBJ2-5; 9 bases align to TRBD2. J lost 5 bases, V lost 2 bases, and 6 bases had no gene match. This CDR3 comprises 15 residues. CDR1 is SGHTA and CDR2 is FQGTGA in the germline V gene. Here the CDR3 reads CASSLAGGPLETQYF. CDR3 bases: TGTGCCAGCAGCTTAGCGGGAGGGCCTTTGGAGACCCAGTACTTC.

This clonotype was observed many times. The V gene is TRBV29-1, the J gene TRBJ2-7, with D maybe TRBD1 (5 bases). V lost 0 bases to trimming and J lost 1 base, with 7 bases between them. CDR1 and CDR2 from the germline V gene are SQVTM and ANQGSEA. The CDR3 extends over 13 amino acids. The CDR3 coding sequence is TGCAGCGTTGAAGACAGGGAATCCTACGAGCAGTACTTC. It is translated as CSVEDRESYEQYF.

As to this clonotype: Since a much larger clone is just one base distant, this may be a read error. The genes are TRBV5-6 and TRBJ2-7, with D maybe TRBD2 (7 bases). The CDR3 covers 14 residues. Germline loops: CDR1 SGHDT, CDR2 YYEEEE. As DNA, the CDR3 is TGTGCCAGCACCTTGGGGAGGGGGGGCTACGAGCAGTACTTC. This codes for CASTLGRGGYEQYF.

This clonotype was counted between two and nine times. The V gene is TRBV19, the J gene TRBJ2-1; TRBD2 might be the D (6 bases). Trimming shortened V by 7 bases and J by 3 bases, and 13 bases separated the two germline ends. This CDR3 contains 14 residues. The germline V gene encodes CDR1 LNHDA and CDR2 SQIVND (reference sequence). CDR3 in amino acids: CASTSLADYNEQFF. The CDR3 DNA reads TGTGCCAGTACGTCGTTAGCGGACTACAATGAGCAGTTCTTC.

This clonotype came up many times. The chain employs TRBV4-2 and TRBJ1-1, with D uncertain. Germline V gene data show CDR1 as LGHNA and CDR2 as YNFKEQ. The germline V and J ends were trimmed by 1 base and 5 bases, with 14 bases remaining between them. The CDR3 extends over 15 amino acids. CDR3 bases: TGTGCCAGCAGCCAAGGAATTGCTGCGAGGACTGAAGCTTTCTTT. Its protein product is CASSQGIAARTEAFF.